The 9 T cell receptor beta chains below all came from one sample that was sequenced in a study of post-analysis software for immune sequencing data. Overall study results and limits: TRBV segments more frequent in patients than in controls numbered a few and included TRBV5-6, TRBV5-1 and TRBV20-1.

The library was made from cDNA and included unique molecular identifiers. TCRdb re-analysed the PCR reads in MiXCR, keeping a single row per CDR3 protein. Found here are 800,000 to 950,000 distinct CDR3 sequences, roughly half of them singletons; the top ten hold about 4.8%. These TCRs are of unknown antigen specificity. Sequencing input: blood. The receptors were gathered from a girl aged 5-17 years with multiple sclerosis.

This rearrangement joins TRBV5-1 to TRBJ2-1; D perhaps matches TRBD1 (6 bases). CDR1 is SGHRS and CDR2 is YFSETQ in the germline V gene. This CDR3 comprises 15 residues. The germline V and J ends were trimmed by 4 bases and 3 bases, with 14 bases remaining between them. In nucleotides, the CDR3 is TGCGCCAGCAGCCCTGAGGGGGTAAACTACAATGAGCAGTTCTTC. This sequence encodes CASSPEGVNYNEQFF.

The CDR3 protein is CASSFLGCEQYF. The CDR3 nucleotides are TGTGCCAGCAGCTTTCTCGGCTGCGAGCAGTACTTC. The V and J genes are TRBV5-6 and TRBJ2-4, with D hard to call. Gene TRBJ2-7 matches the end of the DNA better, so the J call may be wrong. The CDR3 totals 12 residues. Germline-derived CDR1 and CDR2 are SGHDT and YYEEEE.

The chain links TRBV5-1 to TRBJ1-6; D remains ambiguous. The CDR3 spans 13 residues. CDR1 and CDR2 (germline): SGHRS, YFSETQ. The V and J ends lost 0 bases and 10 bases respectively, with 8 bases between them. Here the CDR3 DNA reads TGCGCCAGCAGCTTGGATTTTGGCTCACCCCTCCACTTT. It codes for CASSLDFGSPLHF.

The CDR3 sequence is CASSLGTVNYGYTF. The CDR3 nucleotides are TGTGCCAGCAGTTTAGGGACAGTTAACTATGGCTACACCTTC. The chain employs TRBV6-6 and TRBJ1-2, with 7 bases that match TRBD1. The germline gives CDR1 MNHNY, CDR2 SVGAGI (reference sequence). The CDR3 extends over 14 amino acids. J gave up 1 base and V 4 bases, and 3 bases lay outside the gene matches.

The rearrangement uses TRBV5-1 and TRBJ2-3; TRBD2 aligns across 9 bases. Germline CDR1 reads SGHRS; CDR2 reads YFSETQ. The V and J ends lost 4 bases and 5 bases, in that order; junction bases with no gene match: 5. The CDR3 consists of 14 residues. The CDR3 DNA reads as TGCGCCAGCAGCGATAGCGGGAGTAGAGATACGCAGTATTTT. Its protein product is CASSDSGSRDTQYF.

CDR3 region: CASAPPAGTEAFF. CDR3 coding DNA: TGTGCCAGCGCACCTCCCGCAGGGACTGAAGCTTTCTTT. The gene calls are TRBV12-3 or TRBV12-4 and TRBJ1-1; TRBD1 is a possible D gene (5 bases). This CDR3 has 13 residues. Trimming took off 8 bases at V and 5 bases at J, with 15 bases between the two ends.

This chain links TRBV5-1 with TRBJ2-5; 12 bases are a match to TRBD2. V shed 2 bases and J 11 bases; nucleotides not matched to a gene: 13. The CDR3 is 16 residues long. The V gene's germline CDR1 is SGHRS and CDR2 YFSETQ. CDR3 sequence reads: CASSFRTSGAYNEQYF. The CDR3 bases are TGCGCCAGCAGCTTCCGGACTAGCGGGGCCTACAATGAGCAGTACTTC. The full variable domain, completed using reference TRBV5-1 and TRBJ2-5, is KAGVTQTPRYLIKTRGQQVTLSCSPISGHRSVSWYQQTPGQGLQFLFEYFSETQRNKGNFPGRFSGRQFSNSRSEMNVSTLELGDSALYLCASSFRTSGAYNEQYFGPGTRLLVL.

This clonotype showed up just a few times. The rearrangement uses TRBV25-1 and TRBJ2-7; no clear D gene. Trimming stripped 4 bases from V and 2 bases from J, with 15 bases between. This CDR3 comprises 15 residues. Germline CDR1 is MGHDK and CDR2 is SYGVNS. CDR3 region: CASSAPGPRAYEQYF. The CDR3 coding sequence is TGTGCCAGCAGTGCCCCCGGGCCGCGAGCCTACGAGCAGTACTTC.

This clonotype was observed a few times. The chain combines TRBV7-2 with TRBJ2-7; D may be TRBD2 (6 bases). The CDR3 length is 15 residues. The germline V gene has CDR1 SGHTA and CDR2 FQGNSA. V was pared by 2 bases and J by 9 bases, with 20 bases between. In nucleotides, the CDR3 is TGTGCCAGCAGCTTATTTCGGGGGAACGCCGGTGGGCAGTACTTC. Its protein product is CASSLFRGNAGGQYF.